This T cell receptor beta chain was captured in a study of tumor-infiltrating lymphocytes in localized non-small cell lung cancer. Overall study findings and caveats: Different pieces of the same tissue were used for each assay.

Some clones are missing from TCRdb's copy, which holds only in-frame ones; the method was immunoSEQ multiplex PCR. The sample lists approximately 6,200 clones, around 78% occurring once. Only a few counts were recorded for this clone. Its antigen is unknown. The CDR3 contains 14 residues. The germline gives CDR1 SGHNT, CDR2 YYREEE (reference sequence). The V and J ends lost 4 bases and 0 bases, in that order; junction bases with no gene match: 4. The chain couples TRBV5-4 to TRBJ2-7, with TRBD1 identical over 7 bases. The sequenced material came from uninvolved lung tissue not adjacent to the tumor. The clonotype originates from a human donor with non-small cell lung cancer. The CDR3 is CASSRTGGSYEQYF. CDR3 nucleotide sequence: TGTGCCAGCAGCAGGACAGGAGGCTCCTACGAGCAGTACTTC.